The text below deals with one TCR beta chain. Antigen unknown. Original methodology: Out-of-frame sequences were removed, leaving around 2,000,000 distinct TCRbeta sequences. Produced via immunoSEQ multiplex PCR; TCRdb's table is partial and in-frame only. V and J calls and clone size are those listed in that table; D and trimming were worked out from the DNA. The table lists about 38,000 clones, roughly 78% of them singletons. These data belong to a study of memory CD4+ T cells and cytomegalovirus serostatus. Single viable CD3+CD4+CD8-CD45RO+ cells were sorted as the memory CD4+ T cells. General study results and limits: Suggested: most of the CMV-linked TCR signature lies in CD4+ memory cells.

The specimen was memory CD4+ T cells from blood. This TCR was recovered from an adult in good health and CMV-seropositive.

CDR3 sequence reads: CASSLEGARPYNEQFF. In nucleotides, the CDR3 is TGTGCCAGCAGCTTAGAGGGGGCAAGGCCCTACAATGAGCAGTTCTTC. The chain uses TRBV7-2 and TRBJ2-1; TRBD1 matches 7 bases. The CDR3 consists of 16 residues. V gave up 1 base and J gave up 2 bases; unmatched junction bases: 5. From germline, CDR1 is SGHTA and CDR2 FQGNSA.